This TCR beta chain appears in the sequencing data of a study of shared clonotypes between healthy human individuals. Study summary: Three plates each covered CD4 naive and memory; CD8 naive two, CD8 memory one.

Sequencing was performed with immunoSEQ multiplex PCR; in TCRdb, only in-frame clones are kept and a portion is missing. The data contain 2 million to 3 million clones, more than 90% of them singletons. Trimming shortened V by 3 bases and J by 1 base, and 10 bases separated the two germline ends. Germline CDR1 reads LNHDA; CDR2 reads SQIVND (reference sequence). The CDR3 runs to 16 residues. The sequence derives from a man between 18 and 29 years old in good health. The J gene is TRBJ2-6, the V gene TRBV19; D not certain. Sequencing used naive CD4+ T cells sorted from blood. Documented subset: CD45RA+ positively selected. The CDR3 DNA reads TGTGCCAGTAGTATGGGGTTAACTTCTGGGGCCAACGTCCTGACTTTC. Translating it yields CASSMGLTSGANVLTF.